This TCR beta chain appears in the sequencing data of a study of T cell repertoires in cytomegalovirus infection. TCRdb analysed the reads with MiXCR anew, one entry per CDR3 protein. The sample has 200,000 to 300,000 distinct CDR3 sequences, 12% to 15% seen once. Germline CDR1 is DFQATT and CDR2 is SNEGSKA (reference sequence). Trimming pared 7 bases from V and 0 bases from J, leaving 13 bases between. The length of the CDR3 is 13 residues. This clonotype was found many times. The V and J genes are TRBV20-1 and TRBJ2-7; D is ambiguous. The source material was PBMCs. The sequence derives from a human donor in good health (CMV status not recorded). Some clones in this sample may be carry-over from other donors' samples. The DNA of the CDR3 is TGCAGTGGGATTGGCGGCCTCTCCTACGAGCAGTACTTC. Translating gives CSGIGGLSYEQYF.